This T cell receptor (beta chain) was documented in a study of shared clonotypes between healthy human individuals. The wider study: There were three CD4 naive, three CD4 memory, two CD8 naive and one CD8 memory plates per donor.

V shed 6 bases and J shed 1 base, with 15 bases lying between them. Per the germline V gene, CDR1 is MDHEN and CDR2 is SYDVKM. The CDR3 length is 16 residues. Study-wide points: Non-shared clonotypes were found to have lower generation probabilities than the clonotypes that were shared by all four of the sorted-subset donors. In four donors, around 5% of naive CD4 clonotypes appeared in common. Large depth notwithstanding, sorted-subset sequencing proved incomplete by rarefaction.

The data were produced by immunoSEQ multiplex PCR, yet TCRdb's version contains in-frame clones alone and is incomplete. The repertoire holds some 1.5 million clones, more than 95% seen once, with 1% to 1.5% in the top ten. Regarding this clone: Its antigen is currently unknown.

Sample: naive CD4+ T cells sorted from blood. Subset noted: CD45RA+ positively selected. The sequence came from a man aged 30-40 years in good health. The chain joins TRBV28 to TRBJ2-2; D unresolved. The CDR3 loop is CASSPIDALNTGELFF. Written as DNA, the CDR3 is TGTGCCAGCAGCCCTATCGATGCTTTGAACACCGGGGAGCTGTTTTTT.